These T cell receptor beta chains were read from a single sample in a study of blood T cell repertoires in COVID-19. The assay was immunoSEQ multiplex PCR, and TCRdb's table has in-frame clones only and misses some. The sample holds about 210,000 clones, approximately 91% seen once. The sample comprised peripheral blood. The receptors shown here come from a woman between 40 and 55 years old with acute or convalescent COVID-19. Each CDR3 is given with its conserved first and last residue. The order of the fields is V gene, D gene, clone size, J gene, CDR3 protein, CDR3 DNA. D genes are given only for firm matches. Clone size, where shown, is once, few, many, or a class for clones that have expanded.

v_gene: TRBV10-1; d_gene: NA; abundance: NA; j_gene: TRBJ1-4; CDR3aa: CASSVGGNEEKLFF; CDR3nt: TGCGCCAGCAGTGTTGGAGGGAACGAGGAAAAACTGTTTTTT
v_gene: TRBV5-6; d_gene: NA; abundance: NA; j_gene: TRBJ1-4; CDR3aa: CASSSRTAGNEKLFF; CDR3nt: TGTGCCAGCAGCTCCCGGACAGCAGGAAATGAAAAACTGTTTTTT
v_gene: TRBV19; d_gene: NA; abundance: NA; j_gene: TRBJ2-1; CDR3aa: CASSGAIEQFF; CDR3nt: TGTGCCAGTAGTGGGGCTATTGAGCAGTTCTTC
v_gene: TRBV14; d_gene: NA; abundance: NA; j_gene: TRBJ1-1; CDR3aa: CASSPRTANTEAFF; CDR3nt: TGTGCCAGCAGCCCGAGGACAGCGAACACTGAAGCTTTCTTT
v_gene: TRBV6-2/TRBV6-3; d_gene: TRBD2; abundance: NA; j_gene: TRBJ2-3; CDR3aa: CASSYGGGGTDTQYF; CDR3nt: TGTGCCAGCAGCTATGGCGGGGGGGGAACAGATACGCAGTATTTT
v_gene: TRBV19; d_gene: TRBD2; abundance: NA; j_gene: TRBJ2-1; CDR3aa: CASSIGFSGGRGEQFF; CDR3nt: TGTGCCAGTAGTATAGGATTTAGCGGGGGCCGGGGAGAGCAGTTCTTC
v_gene: TRBV7-9; d_gene: NA; abundance: NA; j_gene: TRBJ1-1; CDR3aa: CASSSWPSWWTEAFF; CDR3nt: TGTGCCAGCAGCTCCTGGCCCAGTTGGTGGACTGAAGCTTTCTTT
v_gene: TRBV11-2; d_gene: TRBD2; abundance: NA; j_gene: TRBJ2-1; CDR3aa: CASSLAAGNEQFF; CDR3nt: TGTGCCAGCAGCTTAGCAGCGGGAAATGAGCAGTTCTTC
v_gene: TRBV18; d_gene: NA; abundance: NA; j_gene: TRBJ1-4; CDR3aa: CASSSGRDEKLFF; CDR3nt: TGTGCCAGCTCGTCAGGGAGGGATGAAAAACTGTTTTTT
v_gene: TRBV12-3/TRBV12-4; d_gene: NA; abundance: once; j_gene: TRBJ1-2; CDR3aa: CASSPPTGLNTF; CDR3nt: TGTGCCAGCAGCCCACCGACAGGCCTAAACACCTTC
v_gene: TRBV21-1; d_gene: NA; abundance: NA; j_gene: TRBJ1-2; CDR3aa: CASSALDRAPGGYTF; CDR3nt: TGTGCCAGCAGCGCATTGGACAGGGCCCCGGGTGGCTACACCTTC
v_gene: TRBV7-8; d_gene: TRBD1; abundance: NA; j_gene: TRBJ1-5; CDR3aa: CASSQDRGLNQPQHF; CDR3nt: TGTGCCAGCAGCCAGGACAGGGGGCTCAATCAGCCCCAGCATTTT
v_gene: TRBV7-6; d_gene: NA; abundance: NA; j_gene: TRBJ1-1; CDR3aa: CASSLAGGTGGSTEAFF; CDR3nt: TGTGCCAGCAGCTTAGCGGGGGGGACGGGCGGCAGCACTGAAGCTTTCTTT
v_gene: TRBV11-2; d_gene: NA; abundance: NA; j_gene: TRBJ1-3; CDR3aa: CASSLGAGLLGGNTIYF; CDR3nt: TGTGCCAGCAGCTTAGGTGCGGGGCTACTCGGAGGAAACACCATATATTTT
v_gene: TRBV2; d_gene: NA; abundance: NA; j_gene: TRBJ1-5; CDR3aa: CASSDGGNQPQHF; CDR3nt: TGTGCCAGCAGTGACGGGGGGAACCAGCCCCAGCATTTT
v_gene: TRBV19; d_gene: NA; abundance: NA; j_gene: TRBJ1-2; CDR3aa: CASSLQSARTGYYGYTF; CDR3nt: TGTGCCAGTAGTCTACAGAGCGCCCGAACAGGATACTATGGCTACACCTTC
v_gene: TRBV9; d_gene: TRBD2; abundance: NA; j_gene: TRBJ2-3; CDR3aa: CASSVATAGGRDTQYF; CDR3nt: TGTGCCAGCAGCGTAGCTACGGCGGGGGGGCGAGATACGCAGTATTTT
v_gene: TRBV9; d_gene: NA; abundance: NA; j_gene: TRBJ2-3; CDR3aa: CASSVDLADTQYF; CDR3nt: TGTGCCAGCAGCGTAGATCTCGCAGATACGCAGTATTTT
v_gene: TRBV27; d_gene: NA; abundance: NA; j_gene: TRBJ1-2; CDR3aa: CASGRGGYTF; CDR3nt: TGTGCCAGCGGAAGGGGGGGCTACACCTTC
v_gene: TRBV6-5; d_gene: NA; abundance: NA; j_gene: TRBJ1-1; CDR3aa: CASSYMEEGEAFF; CDR3nt: TGTGCCAGCAGTTATATGGAGGAGGGTGAAGCTTTCTTT
v_gene: TRBV13; d_gene: TRBD2; abundance: NA; j_gene: TRBJ2-3; CDR3aa: CASSSPLLGLDSLTQYF; CDR3nt: TGTGCCAGCAGCTCGCCCCTCCTGGGACTAGATTCCCTGACGCAGTATTTT
v_gene: TRBV2; d_gene: TRBD1; abundance: NA; j_gene: TRBJ1-2; CDR3aa: CASQGAKGYTF; CDR3nt: TGTGCCAGTCAGGGGGCGAAGGGCTACACCTTC
v_gene: TRBV28; d_gene: NA; abundance: NA; j_gene: TRBJ1-2; CDR3aa: CATTSGGPGVYGYTF; CDR3nt: TGTGCCACCACATCGGGGGGGCCCGGGGTGTATGGCTACACCTTC
v_gene: TRBV19; d_gene: TRBD1; abundance: NA; j_gene: TRBJ1-4; CDR3aa: CAGTEGGKEKLFF; CDR3nt: TGTGCAGGTACGGAAGGGGGCAAGGAAAAACTGTTTTTT
v_gene: TRBV7-9; d_gene: TRBD1; abundance: NA; j_gene: TRBJ1-2; CDR3aa: CASSSSTGEGLDGYTF; CDR3nt: TGTGCCAGCAGCTCCTCGACAGGGGAAGGATTGGATGGCTACACCTTC
v_gene: TRBV18; d_gene: TRBD1; abundance: NA; j_gene: TRBJ2-2; CDR3aa: CASSGQGGNTGELFF; CDR3nt: TGTGCCAGCTCCGGACAGGGAGGGAACACCGGGGAGCTGTTTTTT
v_gene: TRBV2; d_gene: NA; abundance: NA; j_gene: TRBJ1-1; CDR3aa: CASSFQVSGAFF; CDR3nt: TGTGCCAGCAGTTTTCAAGTTTCGGGGGCTTTCTTT
v_gene: TRBV3-1/TRBV3-2; d_gene: NA; abundance: NA; j_gene: TRBJ1-3; CDR3aa: CASSQGAPGSGNTIYF; CDR3nt: TGTGCCAGCAGCCAAGGGGCCCCTGGTTCTGGAAACACCATATATTTT
v_gene: TRBV19; d_gene: NA; abundance: NA; j_gene: TRBJ2-4; CDR3aa: CASNPGVAKNIQYF; CDR3nt: TGTGCCAGTAACCCCGGGGTAGCCAAAAACATTCAGTACTTC
v_gene: TRBV9; d_gene: NA; abundance: once; j_gene: TRBJ2-1; CDR3aa: CASSVGGGVTYNEQFF; CDR3nt: TGTGCCAGCAGCGTAGGGGGCGGGGTGACCTACAATGAGCAGTTCTTC
v_gene: TRBV15; d_gene: TRBD1; abundance: few; j_gene: TRBJ1-4; CDR3aa: CATSSRAGGREKLFF; CDR3nt: TGTGCCACCAGCAGCCGGGCAGGGGGAAGGGAAAAACTGTTTTTT
v_gene: TRBV13; d_gene: TRBD1; abundance: NA; j_gene: TRBJ1-1; CDR3aa: CASSQTGTGGVNTEAFF; CDR3nt: TGTGCCAGCAGCCAAACCGGGACAGGGGGCGTGAACACTGAAGCTTTCTTT
v_gene: TRBV27; d_gene: NA; abundance: NA; j_gene: TRBJ1-6; CDR3aa: CASSITENSPLHF; CDR3nt: TGTGCCAGCAGTATTACAGAGAATTCACCCCTCCACTTT
v_gene: TRBV9; d_gene: NA; abundance: NA; j_gene: TRBJ2-1; CDR3aa: CASSTRAGELLHYNEQFF; CDR3nt: TGTGCCAGCAGCACCAGAGCAGGGGAGTTGCTCCATTACAATGAGCAGTTCTTC
v_gene: TRBV12-3/TRBV12-4; d_gene: NA; abundance: once; j_gene: TRBJ2-3; CDR3aa: CASSGTGSDTQYF; CDR3nt: TGTGCCAGCAGCGGCACAGGGTCGGATACGCAGTATTTT
v_gene: TRBV21-1; d_gene: NA; abundance: NA; j_gene: TRBJ2-4; CDR3aa: CASSKESGGVPPLKNIQYF; CDR3nt: TGTGCCAGCAGCAAAGAGTCCGGGGGGGTACCGCCTCTCAAAAACATTCAGTACTTC
v_gene: TRBV18; d_gene: NA; abundance: NA; j_gene: TRBJ1-4; CDR3aa: CASSPPSTNEKLFF; CDR3nt: TGTGCCAGCTCACCTCCGTCGACTAATGAAAAACTGTTTTTT
v_gene: TRBV27; d_gene: NA; abundance: NA; j_gene: TRBJ2-1; CDR3aa: CASSPTTGYYNEQFF; CDR3nt: TGTGCCAGCAGTCCGACGACAGGTTACTACAATGAGCAGTTCTTC
v_gene: TRBV7-9; d_gene: NA; abundance: NA; j_gene: TRBJ1-4; CDR3aa: CASSPAQTPVKLFF; CDR3nt: TGTGCCAGCAGCCCGGCGCAGACTCCCGTTAAACTGTTTTTT
v_gene: TRBV19; d_gene: TRBD1; abundance: NA; j_gene: TRBJ1-4; CDR3aa: CASSSGTGNEKLFF; CDR3nt: TGTGCCAGTAGTAGCGGGACAGGGAATGAAAAACTGTTTTTT
v_gene: TRBV2; d_gene: NA; abundance: few; j_gene: TRBJ2-2; CDR3aa: CASSERTGGELFF; CDR3nt: TGTGCCAGCAGTGAAAGGACTGGCGGGGAGCTGTTTTTT